This TCR beta chain was observed in a study of blood T cell repertoires in COVID-19. Trimming removed 0 bases from V and 6 bases from J; junction bases left unmatched: 8. Germline values: CDR1 SGHDT, CDR2 YYEEEE. The CDR3 has 16 residues. The assay was immunoSEQ multiplex PCR, and TCRdb's table has in-frame clones only and misses some. The table includes some 270,000 clones, about nine tenths detected once. The TCR originated in a man aged 35 to 55 with active or convalescent COVID-19. This chain joins TRBV5-6 and TRBJ2-4; 8 bases are shared with TRBD2. The sample taken for sequencing was peripheral blood. CDR3 protein: CASSLGQREWGNIQYF. The CDR3 bases are TGTGCCAGCAGCTTGGGCCAGCGGGAGTGGGGAAACATTCAGTACTTC.